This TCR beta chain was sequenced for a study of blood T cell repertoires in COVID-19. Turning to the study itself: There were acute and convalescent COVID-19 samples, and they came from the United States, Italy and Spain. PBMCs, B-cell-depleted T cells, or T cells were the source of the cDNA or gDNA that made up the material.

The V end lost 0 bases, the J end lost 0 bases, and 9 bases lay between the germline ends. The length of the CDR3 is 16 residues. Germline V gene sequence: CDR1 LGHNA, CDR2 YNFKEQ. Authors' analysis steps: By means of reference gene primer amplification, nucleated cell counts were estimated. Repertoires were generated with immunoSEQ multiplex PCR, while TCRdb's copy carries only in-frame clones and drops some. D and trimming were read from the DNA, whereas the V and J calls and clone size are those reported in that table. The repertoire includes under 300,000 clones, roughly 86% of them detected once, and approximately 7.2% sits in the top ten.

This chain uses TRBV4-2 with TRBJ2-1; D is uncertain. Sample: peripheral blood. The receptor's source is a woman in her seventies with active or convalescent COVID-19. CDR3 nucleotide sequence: TGTGCCAGCAGCCAAGATCGGTATAGCTCCTACAATGAGCAGTTCTTC. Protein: CASSQDRYSSYNEQFF.